Each of the 32 T cell receptor beta chains below was sequenced from the same sample in a study of blood T cell repertoires in COVID-19. Using immunoSEQ multiplex PCR, the repertoire was profiled, and TCRdb retains in-frame clones only, with some absent. The sample holds about 260,000 clones, about four fifths seen once. Sequencing used peripheral blood. These receptors came from a woman in her fifties or sixties who had recovered from COVID-19.

The genes are TRBV7-6 and TRBJ1-4; TRBD1 might be the D (5 bases). CDR3 length: 16 amino acids. The germline V and J ends were trimmed by 0 bases and 4 bases, with 12 bases remaining between them. The V gene's germline CDR1 is SGHVS and CDR2 FNYEAQ. CDR3 nucleotide sequence: TGTGCCAGCAGCTTAGCGAAGGGGCCCATTAATGAAAAACTGTTTTTT. Its translation: CASSLAKGPINEKLFF.

The rearrangement links TRBV24-1 to TRBJ2-1; TRBD1 matches at 9 bases. V dropped 4 bases and J dropped 2; count of bases not matched to a gene: 5. The CDR3 has 16 amino acids. CDR1 and CDR2 (germline): KGHDR, SFDVKD. The CDR3 spells CATSDSGTGTYNEQFF. The CDR3 nucleotides read TGTGCCACCAGTGACTCCGGGACAGGGACCTACAATGAGCAGTTCTTC.

The chain employs TRBV6-4 and TRBJ2-2, with 7 positions matching TRBD2. Germline V gene sequence: CDR1 MRHNA, CDR2 SNTAGT. This CDR3 region has 14 residues. V shed 2 bases, J shed 3 bases, and the junction held 0 bases outside the gene matches. The CDR3, as DNA: TGTGCCAGCAGTGACGCGGGGGACACCGGGGAGCTGTTTTTT. It yields the protein CASSDAGDTGELFF.

In its sample, this clone was seen a few times. The V gene is TRBV9, the J gene TRBJ2-2; D is unclear. V lost 0 bases and J 0 bases, leaving 3 bases between the germline ends. The CDR3 is 14 amino acids. Germline V gene data show CDR1 as SGDLS and CDR2 as YYNGEE. CDR3 loop: CASSVAPNTGELFF. CDR3 coding DNA: TGTGCCAGCAGCGTAGCTCCGAACACCGGGGAGCTGTTTTTT.

The rearrangement joins TRBV5-4 to TRBJ1-2; possible D gene TRBD1, 6 bases. V shed 4 bases and J shed 0 bases, with 19 bases lying between them. The CDR3 contains 17 residues. The germline CDR1 and CDR2 sequences are SGHNT and YYREEE (reference sequence). CDR3 sequence: CASSLGGGRQSNYGYTF. CDR3 DNA: TGTGCCAGCAGCCTGGGGGGGGGCCGACAGTCTAACTATGGCTACACCTTC.

The rearrangement joins TRBV6-2 or TRBV6-3 to TRBJ2-1; no reliable D call. V lost 2 bases to trimming and J lost 7 bases, with 15 bases between them. The CDR3 runs 15 residues. CDR1 and CDR2 from the germline V gene are MNHEY and SVGEGT. CDR3 sequence reads: CASSYVGSPENEQFF. CDR3 DNA: TGTGCCAGCAGTTACGTCGGGTCGCCAGAGAATGAGCAGTTCTTC.

This chain joins TRBV7-9 and TRBJ2-7, with a tentative D call TRBD1 (6 bases). Germline CDR1 is SEHNR and CDR2 is FQNEAQ (reference sequence). The CDR3 is 13 amino acids. The V gene lost 4 bases and the J gene lost 2 bases, with 9 bases spanning the gap. The CDR3 reads CASSSDSPYEQYF. The CDR3 coding sequence is TGTGCCAGCAGCTCGGACAGTCCCTACGAGCAGTACTTC. The whole variable domain, filled in from reference TRBV7-9 and TRBJ2-7, reads DTGVSQNPRHKITKRGQNVTFRCDPISEHNRLYWYRQTLGQGPEFLTYFQNEAQLEKSRLLSDRFSAERPKGSFSTLEIQRTEQGDSAMYLCASSSDSPYEQYFGPGTRLTVT.

This clone was found once. The V call is TRBV19, the J call TRBJ1-1, with 12 nucleotides matching TRBD1. Trimming cost V 10 bases and J 4 bases; bases outside gene matches: 4. Germline-derived CDR1 and CDR2 are LNHDA and SQIVND (reference sequence). CDR3 length: 13 amino acids. CDR3 amino acids: CATWGQGATEAFF. The CDR3 coding sequence is TGTGCCACTTGGGGACAGGGGGCCACTGAAGCTTTCTTT. Full variable domain (missing parts from reference TRBV19 and TRBJ1-1): DGGITQSPKYLFRKEGQNVTLSCEQNLNHDAMYWYRQDPGQGLRLIYYSQIVNDFQKGDIAEGYSVSREKKESFPLTVTSAQKNPTAFYLCATWGQGATEAFFGQGTRLTVV.

This clone occurred a few times. V gene TRBV7-3 combines with J gene TRBJ1-2; 9 nucleotides align to TRBD1. This CDR3 spans 13 amino acids. Per germline, CDR1 SGHTA and CDR2 FQGTGA. J gave up 8 bases and V 5 bases, and 6 bases lay outside the gene matches. The CDR3 protein is CASSTRQGEGYTF. The CDR3 DNA follows: TGTGCCAGCAGCACTCGACAGGGGGAAGGCTACACCTTC.

As for this clone: This CDR3 is also generated by other DNA sequences in the sample. The CDR3 is CASSPPGGNEQFF. As DNA, the CDR3 is TGTGCCAGCTCACCCCCCGGGGGTAATGAGCAGTTCTTC. The chain carries TRBV18 and TRBJ2-1; maybe TRBD2 (6 bases). Between the trimmed V and J ends, which lost 3 bases and 7 bases, there was a span of 10 bases. The CDR3 is made up of 13 amino acids. CDR1 is KGHSH, CDR2 LQKENI, per germline.

This clone was observed at least ten times. The chain uses TRBV6-5 and TRBJ2-1; 10 nucleotides agree with TRBD1. The CDR3 runs 13 residues. CDR1 and CDR2 from the germline V gene are MNHEY and SVGAGI. Trimming cost V 8 bases and J 9 bases; bases outside gene matches: 7. CDR3 in amino acids: CASRDRGPFEQFF. In DNA, the CDR3 is TGTGCCAGCCGAGACAGGGGGCCTTTTGAGCAGTTCTTC.

This sequence joins TRBV6-5 and TRBJ1-3, with D perhaps TRBD1 (6 bases). The CDR3 runs to 15 residues. Per germline, CDR1 MNHEY and CDR2 SVGAGI. V was clipped by 5 bases and J by 0 bases, with 11 bases between them. The CDR3 coding sequence is TGTGCCAGCAGTCAACAGGGTCGCTCTGGAAACACCATATATTTT. Protein sequence: CASSQQGRSGNTIYF.

This clone has more than one count but fewer than ten. V usage is TRBV4-3 and J usage is TRBJ2-1; weak D call: TRBD2 (6 bases). Germline CDR1 reads LGHNA; CDR2 reads YSLEER. The CDR3 sequence is 16 residues long. V was pared by 1 base and J by 10 bases, with 20 bases between. Here the CDR3 reads CASSQGGGLKGREQFF. The DNA for the CDR3 is TGCGCCAGCAGCCAAGGTGGGGGACTTAAAGGTCGGGAGCAGTTCTTC.

The J gene is TRBJ2-2, the V gene TRBV20-1, with D possibly matching TRBD2 (5 bases). The V end was cut by 3 bases, the J end by 4 bases, with 15 bases between. CDR3 length equals 15 residues. Per germline, CDR1 DFQATT and CDR2 SNEGSKA (reference sequence). The CDR3 reads CSASGGSKPTGELFF. The CDR3 DNA reads TGCAGTGCTAGTGGTGGGAGTAAGCCCACCGGGGAGCTGTTTTTT.

The chain links TRBV14 to TRBJ1-1, with TRBD1 as a possible D gene (6 bases). The germline V gene has CDR1 SGHDN and CDR2 FVKESK. V was clipped by 10 bases and J by 6 bases, with 15 bases between them. This CDR3 is built from 12 residues. CDR3 coding DNA: TGTGCCACCCGGGACAAGGGCTCTGAAGCTTTCTTT. This codes for CATRDKGSEAFF.

This clone was counted a single time. This rearrangement joins TRBV27 to TRBJ1-2, with a possible D match to TRBD1 (5 bases). CDR3 length: 14 residues. Germline loops: CDR1 MNHEY, CDR2 SMNVEV (reference sequence). Trimming shortened V by 0 bases and J by 6 bases, and 11 bases separated the two germline ends. CDR3 amino acids: CASSLSPSGNGYTF. The CDR3 bases are TGTGCCAGCAGTTTATCACCCTCAGGGAATGGCTACACCTTC.

The chain joins TRBV18 to TRBJ1-2; 9 nucleotides agree with TRBD1. V shed 5 bases and J 6 bases; nucleotides not matched to a gene: 7. Germline CDR1 is KGHSH and CDR2 is LQKENI. The CDR3 spans 14 residues. The CDR3 sequence: CASSAQRTGDGYTF. CDR3 DNA sequence: TGTGCCAGCTCAGCGCAACGGACAGGGGATGGCTACACCTTC.

The rearrangement joins TRBV27 to TRBJ1-6; a possible D gene is TRBD1 (6 bases). CDR3 length: 14 residues. Deletions cut 9 bases from V and 7 bases from J, with 16 bases between. CDR1 MNHEY and CDR2 SMNVEV come from the germline V gene (reference sequence). Here the CDR3 reads CARAGTTINSPLHF. Here the CDR3 DNA reads TGTGCCAGAGCGGGGACAACAATCAATTCACCCCTCCACTTT.

This sequence joins TRBV5-1 and TRBJ2-5, with TRBD1 matching over 11 bases. This CDR3 has 16 amino acids. Germline values: CDR1 SGHRS, CDR2 YFSETQ. The trim removed 0 bases at V and 1 base at J, leaving 2 bases unmatched. CDR3 nucleotide sequence: TGCGCCAGCAGCTTGGGCGGGACAGGGGGCCAAGAGACCCAGTACTTC. This translates into CASSLGGTGGQETQYF.

The rearrangement joins TRBV6-2 or TRBV6-3 to TRBJ2-7; D is undetermined. V lost 0 bases to trimming and J lost 2 bases, with 11 bases between them. There are 15 residues in the CDR3. From germline, CDR1 is MNHEY and CDR2 SVGEGT. The CDR3 loop is CASSYSRRSAYEQYF. CDR3 DNA: TGTGCCAGCAGTTACTCCAGGCGCTCTGCCTACGAGCAGTACTTC.

Comments on this clone: The same CDR3 is also encoded by other DNA sequences in this sample. The rearrangement joins TRBV7-9 to TRBJ2-7, with D perhaps TRBD1 (5 bases). There are 12 residues in the CDR3. CDR1 and CDR2 from the germline V gene are SEHNR and FQNEAQ (reference sequence). V lost 2 bases to trimming and J lost 5 bases, with 7 bases between them. CDR3 coding DNA: TGTGCCAGCAGCTTAACAGGAGACGAGCAGTACTTC. Translated: CASSLTGDEQYF.

This chain uses TRBV4-2 with TRBJ2-2; 9 bases fit TRBD2. J gave up 3 bases and V 4 bases, and 6 bases lay outside the gene matches. This CDR3 contains 16 residues. Per the germline V gene, CDR1 is LGHNA and CDR2 is YNFKEQ. The CDR3 nucleotides are TGTGCCAGCAGCCCGCGGACTAGCGCGGACACCGGGGAGCTGTTTTTT. Amino acid sequence: CASSPRTSADTGELFF.

This chain uses TRBV5-3 with TRBJ2-7, with D possibly TRBD2 on 5 matching bases. TRBV5-3 is identified as an open reading frame with a role that is uncertain. The V end was cut by 0 bases, the J end by 0 bases, with 16 bases between. The CDR3 covers 17 residues. Here the CDR3 reads CARSLAGWLGSSYEQYF. The CDR3 DNA sequence: TGTGCCAGAAGCTTGGCCGGATGGCTGGGGAGCTCCTACGAGCAGTACTTC.

The CDR3 DNA sequence: TGTGCCACCACGATTTCGGGACAGGGGGCAGTTCATGGCTACACCTTC. Translation gives CATTISGQGAVHGYTF. V gene TRBV15 combines with J gene TRBJ1-2; 12 nucleotides agree with TRBD1. This CDR3 comprises 16 residues. V lost 7 bases and J lost 6; bases outside the gene matches: 12. Per germline, CDR1 LNHNV and CDR2 YYDKDF (reference sequence). The full variable domain, rest sourced from reference TRBV15 and TRBJ1-2, is DAMVIQNPRYQVTQFGKPVTLSCSQTLNHNVMYWYQQKSSQAPKLLFHYYDKDFNNEADTPDNFQSRRPNTSFCFLDIRSPGLGDTAMYLCATTISGQGAVHGYTFGSGTRLTVV.

This clone occurred a few times. The rearrangement uses TRBV19 and TRBJ2-7; D is possibly TRBD1 (6 bases). V dropped 11 bases and J dropped 0 bases, with 11 bases sitting between them. The CDR3 sequence is 12 residues long. In germline, CDR1 is LNHDA, CDR2 SQIVND (reference sequence). This chain's CDR3 is CAGRTASYEQYF. CDR3 nucleotides: TGTGCCGGGCGGACAGCCTCCTACGAGCAGTACTTC.

This clone was seen more than once but under ten times. This sequence joins TRBV7-8 and TRBJ1-2; no definite D call. The germline gives CDR1 SGHVS, CDR2 FQNEAQ. V was shortened by 5 bases and J by 8 bases, with 15 bases between the two germline ends. This CDR3 has 13 residues. CDR3 in DNA: TGTGCCAGCAGCCCACCCCTAACCGGGGGCTACACCTTC. Its translation is CASSPPLTGGYTF.

The chain joins TRBV6-2 or TRBV6-3 to TRBJ2-5, with 15 bases aligning to TRBD2. The V segment lost 2 bases and the J segment 2 bases; nucleotides outside the gene matches: 3. Germline CDR1 MNHEY, CDR2 SVGEGT. The CDR3 totals 17 residues. The CDR3 spells CASSYGLAGGVQETQYF. For the CDR3, the DNA is TGTGCCAGCAGTTACGGACTAGCGGGAGGGGTTCAAGAGACCCAGTACTTC.

The genes are TRBV27 and TRBJ1-5; D may be TRBD1 (6 bases). The CDR3 is 16 residues long. The V end lost 1 base, the J end lost 0 bases, and 10 bases lay between the germline ends. In germline, CDR1 is MNHEY, CDR2 SMNVEV (reference sequence). In DNA, the CDR3 is TGTGCCAGCAGTTTATGGGGGCAGAATAGCAATCAGCCCCAGCATTTT. This encodes CASSLWGQNSNQPQHF.

The chain employs TRBV5-6 and TRBJ1-6; D is ambiguous. Between the trimmed V and J ends, which lost 0 bases and 9 bases, there was a span of 16 bases. The CDR3 is made up of 16 amino acids. Germline V gene lookup returns CDR1 SGHDT and CDR2 YYEEEE. The CDR3 sequence: CASSLVTALAPSPLHF. The CDR3 DNA is TGTGCCAGCAGCTTGGTTACAGCCCTGGCACCTTCACCCCTCCACTTT.

The rearrangement joins TRBV18 to TRBJ2-2; the D is unclear. CDR3 length: 16 amino acids. The ends were cut back, 3 bases at V and 1 base at J, with 12 bases in the middle. Germline-derived CDR1 and CDR2 are KGHSH and LQKENI. The CDR3 sequence: CASSPFSGGNTGELFF. CDR3 bases: TGTGCCAGCTCACCTTTCTCGGGTGGGAACACCGGGGAGCTGTTTTTT.

The chain couples TRBV29-1 to TRBJ2-5; perhaps TRBD2 as D (6 bases). V was trimmed by 7 bases and J by 5 bases, leaving 17 bases between them. The V gene's germline CDR1 is SQVTM and CDR2 ANQGSEA. The CDR3 covers 13 residues. The CDR3: CSGGDTFGETQYF. The CDR3 DNA follows: TGCAGCGGGGGGGATACCTTCGGGGAGACCCAGTACTTC.

Only a few counts were recorded for this clone. The chain employs TRBV7-8 and TRBJ2-7; TRBD2 is a possible D gene (6 bases). Trimming took 4 bases from V and 0 from J, leaving 22 bases between them. The CDR3 has 18 amino acids. Germline CDR1 is SGHVS and CDR2 is FQNEAQ. The CDR3 nucleotides are TGTGCCAGCAGCTCCAGGCGGGTGGGGAGGCGCACCTCCTACGAGCAGTACTTC. This sequence encodes CASSSRRVGRRTSYEQYF.